Given below is one T cell receptor beta chain in context. The entry originates in a study of blood T cell repertoires in COVID-19. In the study overall: Acute and convalescent COVID-19 specimens originated in the United States, Italy and Spain.

Trimming cost V 5 bases and J 6 bases, with 7 bases left between them. CDR3 size: 11 residues. Per germline, CDR1 KGHSH and CDR2 LQKENI. Generated by immunoSEQ multiplex PCR, the TCRdb table keeps only in-frame clones and is missing some. The sample yields 90,000 to 150,000 clones, over 75% seen once. The source material was peripheral blood. This chain uses TRBV18 with TRBJ1-2; no clear D. The TCR was taken from an elderly man with acute or convalescent COVID-19. The CDR3 coding sequence is TGTGCCAGCTCAGGTCAGGATGGCTACACCTTC. Its translation is CASSGQDGYTF.